The T cell receptor beta chain under discussion was sequenced for a study of cytomegalovirus exposure and HLA in healthy donors. 13 Jbeta primers and 60 Vbeta primers were used for the PCR. The data were produced by immunoSEQ multiplex PCR, yet TCRdb's version contains in-frame clones alone and is incomplete. The data hold about 130,000 clones, with roughly four fifths observed a single time. Of note for this clone: Its matching antigen is unknown.

V shed 2 bases and J shed 4 bases, with 9 bases lying between them. The CDR3 covers 13 residues. CDR1 is SGHDT and CDR2 is YYEEEE in the germline V gene. Study-level points and caveats: In a later analysis, TCR beta V- and J-gene trimming showed a link to a missense DCLRE1C variant. The authors later found most CMV-associated TCR beta chains appeared HLA-restricted. Reported results showed that the classifier diagnosed cytomegalovirus status with high specificity and sensitivity. A later analysis showed TCR association rates differing by HLA locus, peaking at DRB1 and lowest at HLA-C.

Sequenced sample: PBMCs. The V call is TRBV5-6, the J call TRBJ2-5; D is uncertain. The receptor's source is a woman in her forties or fifties in good health and CMV-seronegative. The CDR3 region has the DNA TGTGCCAGCAGCTTTCAGGTCTCAGAGACCCAGTACTTC. It translates to CASSFQVSETQYF.